This T cell receptor (beta chain) was found in a study of blood T cells in healthy people across ages. Study-wide findings and caveats: Since the PBMCs were unsorted, naive and antigen-experienced cells could not be conclusively compared.

A note on this clonotype: The antigen is undetermined.

Russia was home to the donors, healthy Caucasian individuals aged roughly 6 to 90. Roughly 10 milliliters was the volume of peripheral blood drawn from each donor. For the second PCR, which ran for about 7 to 11 cycles, a sample-barcoded 5' primer and a J-beta primer mix were used. Each of the samples gave a minimum of 2.5 million paired-end reads that contained CDR3. Each CDR3 protein gets one entry after TCRdb re-called the 5' RACE reads with MiXCR. The data contain approximately 360,000 distinct CDR3 sequences, about half of them seen just once; the ten biggest clones take up roughly 51%. The CDR3 totals 15 residues. Germline assignment: CDR1 SGHVS and CDR2 FQNEAQ. V lost 5 bases, J lost 5 bases, and 10 bases stayed unmatched.

The rearrangement links TRBV7-8 to TRBJ2-3, with 7 bases matching TRBD1. What was sequenced was blood. The clonotype was recovered from a man aged 55 to 70 in good health. The CDR3 loop reads CASSPPTGLGDTQYF. The CDR3 region has the DNA TGTGCCAGCAGCCCGCCGACAGGGTTGGGAGATACGCAGTATTTT.